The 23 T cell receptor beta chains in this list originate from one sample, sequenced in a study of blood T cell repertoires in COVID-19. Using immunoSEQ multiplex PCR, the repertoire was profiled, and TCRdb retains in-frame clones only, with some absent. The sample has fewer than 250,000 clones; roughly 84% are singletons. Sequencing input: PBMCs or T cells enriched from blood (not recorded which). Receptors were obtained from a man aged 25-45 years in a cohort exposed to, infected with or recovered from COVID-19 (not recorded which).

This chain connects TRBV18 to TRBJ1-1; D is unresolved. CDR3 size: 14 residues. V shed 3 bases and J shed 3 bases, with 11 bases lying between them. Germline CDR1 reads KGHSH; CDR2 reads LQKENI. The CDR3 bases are TGTGCCAGCTCACCCGCGGAAATCTACACTGAAGCTTTCTTT. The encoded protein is CASSPAEIYTEAFF. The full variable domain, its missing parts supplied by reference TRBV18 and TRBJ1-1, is NAGVMQNPRHLVRRRGQEARLRCSPMKGHSHVYWYRQLPEEGLKFMVYLQKENIIDESGMPKERFSAEFPKEGPSILRIQQVVRGDSAAYFCASSPAEIYTEAFFGQGTRLTVV.

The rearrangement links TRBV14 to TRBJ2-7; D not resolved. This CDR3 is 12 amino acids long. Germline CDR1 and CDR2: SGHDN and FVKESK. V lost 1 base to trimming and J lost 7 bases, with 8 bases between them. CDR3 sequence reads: CASSQVIQEQYF. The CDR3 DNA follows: TGTGCCAGCAGCCAAGTCATCCAAGAGCAGTACTTC. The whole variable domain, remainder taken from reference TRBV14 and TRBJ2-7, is EAGVTQFPSHSVIEKGQTVTLRCDPISGHDNLYWYRRVMGKEIKFLLHFVKESKQDESGMPNNRFLAERTGGTYSTLKVQPAELEDSGVYFCASSQVIQEQYFGPGTRLTVT.

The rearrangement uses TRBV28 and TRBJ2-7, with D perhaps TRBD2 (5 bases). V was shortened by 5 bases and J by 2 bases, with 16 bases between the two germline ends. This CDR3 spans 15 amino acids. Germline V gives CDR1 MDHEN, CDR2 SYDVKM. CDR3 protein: CASSPRAGNAYEQYF. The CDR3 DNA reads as TGTGCCAGCAGTCCCCGGGCGGGTAACGCCTACGAGCAGTACTTC.

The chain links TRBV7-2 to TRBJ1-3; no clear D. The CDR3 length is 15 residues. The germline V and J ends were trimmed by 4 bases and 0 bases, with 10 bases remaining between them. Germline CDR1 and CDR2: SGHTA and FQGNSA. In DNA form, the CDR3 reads TGTGCCAGCAGCTCCTCCGGGTTCTCTGGAAACACCATATATTTT. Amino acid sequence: CASSSSGFSGNTIYF.

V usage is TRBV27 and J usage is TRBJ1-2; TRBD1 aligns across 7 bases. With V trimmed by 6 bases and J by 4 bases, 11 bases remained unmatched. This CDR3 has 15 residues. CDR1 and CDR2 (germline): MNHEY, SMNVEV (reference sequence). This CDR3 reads CASSPMTGNGYGYTF. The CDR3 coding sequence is TGTGCCAGCAGCCCTATGACAGGGAACGGCTATGGCTACACCTTC.

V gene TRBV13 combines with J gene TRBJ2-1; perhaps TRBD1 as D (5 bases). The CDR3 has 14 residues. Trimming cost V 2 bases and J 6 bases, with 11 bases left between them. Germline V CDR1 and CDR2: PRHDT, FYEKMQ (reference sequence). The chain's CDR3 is CASSLRQGFNEQFF. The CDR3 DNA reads TGTGCCAGCAGCTTAAGGCAGGGATTCAATGAGCAGTTCTTC.

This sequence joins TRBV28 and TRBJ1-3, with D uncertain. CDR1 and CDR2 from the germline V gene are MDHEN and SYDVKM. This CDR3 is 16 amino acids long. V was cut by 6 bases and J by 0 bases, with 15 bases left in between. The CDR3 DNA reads TGTGCCAGCAGCCCCAGGTCCCCGAGCTCTGGAAACACCATATATTTT. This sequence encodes CASSPRSPSSGNTIYF.

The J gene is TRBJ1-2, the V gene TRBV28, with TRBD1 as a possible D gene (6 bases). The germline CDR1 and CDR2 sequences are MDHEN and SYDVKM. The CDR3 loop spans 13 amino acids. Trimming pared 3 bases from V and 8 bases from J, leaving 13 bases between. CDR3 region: CASSFSGVGGYTF. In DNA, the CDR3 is TGTGCCAGCAGTTTCTCAGGGGTCGGGGGCTACACCTTC.

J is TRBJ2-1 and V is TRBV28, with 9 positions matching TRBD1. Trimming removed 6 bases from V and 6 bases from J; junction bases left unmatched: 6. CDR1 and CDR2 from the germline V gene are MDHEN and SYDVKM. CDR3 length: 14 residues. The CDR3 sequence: CASRRTGAGNEQFF. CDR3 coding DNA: TGTGCCAGCAGACGGACAGGGGCTGGCAATGAGCAGTTCTTC.

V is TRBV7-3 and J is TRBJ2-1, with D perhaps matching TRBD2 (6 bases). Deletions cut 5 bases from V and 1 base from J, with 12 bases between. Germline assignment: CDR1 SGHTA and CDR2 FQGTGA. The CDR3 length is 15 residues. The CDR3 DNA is TGTGCCAGCAGCACGAACGGGGGATCCTACAATGAGCAGTTCTTC. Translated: CASSTNGGSYNEQFF.

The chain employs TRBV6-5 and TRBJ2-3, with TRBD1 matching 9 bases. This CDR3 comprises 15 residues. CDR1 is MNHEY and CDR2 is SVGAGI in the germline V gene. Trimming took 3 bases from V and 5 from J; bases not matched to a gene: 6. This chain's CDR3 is CASSYYRGRGDTQYF. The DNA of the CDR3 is TGTGCCAGCAGTTATTACAGGGGGCGCGGAGATACGCAGTATTTT.

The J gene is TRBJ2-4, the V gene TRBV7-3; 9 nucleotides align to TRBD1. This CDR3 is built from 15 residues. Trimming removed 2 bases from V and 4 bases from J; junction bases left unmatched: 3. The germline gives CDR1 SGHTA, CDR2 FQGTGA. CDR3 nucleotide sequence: TGTGCCAGCAGCTTACTAGGGACAGGGAAAAACATTCAGTACTTC. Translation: CASSLLGTGKNIQYF.

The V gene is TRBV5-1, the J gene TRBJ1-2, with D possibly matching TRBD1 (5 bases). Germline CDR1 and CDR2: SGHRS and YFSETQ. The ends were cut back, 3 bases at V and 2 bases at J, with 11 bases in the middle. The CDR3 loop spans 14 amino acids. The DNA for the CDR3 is TGCGCCAGCAGCTCGACAGCTAAAAACTATGGCTACACCTTC. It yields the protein CASSSTAKNYGYTF.

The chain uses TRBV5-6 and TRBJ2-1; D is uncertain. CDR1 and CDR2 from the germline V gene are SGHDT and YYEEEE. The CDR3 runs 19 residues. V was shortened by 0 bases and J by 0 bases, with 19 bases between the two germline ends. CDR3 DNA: TGTGCCAGCAGCTTGGTTGGAATGACACGGTCAACCTCCTACAATGAGCAGTTCTTC. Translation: CASSLVGMTRSTSYNEQFF.

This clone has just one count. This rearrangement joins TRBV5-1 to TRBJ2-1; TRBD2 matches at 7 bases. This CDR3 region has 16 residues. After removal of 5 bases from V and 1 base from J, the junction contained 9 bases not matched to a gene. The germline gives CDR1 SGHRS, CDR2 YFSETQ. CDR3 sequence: CASRLQASGSYNEQFF. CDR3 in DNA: TGCGCCAGCAGATTACAGGCTAGCGGATCCTACAATGAGCAGTTCTTC. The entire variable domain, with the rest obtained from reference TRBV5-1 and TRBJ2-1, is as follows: KAGVTQTPRYLIKTRGQQVTLSCSPISGHRSVSWYQQTPGQGLQFLFEYFSETQRNKGNFPGRFSGRQFSNSRSEMNVSTLELGDSALYLCASRLQASGSYNEQFFGPGTRLTVL.

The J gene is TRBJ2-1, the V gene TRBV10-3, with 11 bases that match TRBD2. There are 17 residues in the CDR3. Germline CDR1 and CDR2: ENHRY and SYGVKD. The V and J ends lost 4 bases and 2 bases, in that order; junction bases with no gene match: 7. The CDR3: CAISVGTSGLTYNEQFF. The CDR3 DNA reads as TGTGCCATCAGTGTTGGGACTAGCGGTTTAACCTACAATGAGCAGTTCTTC.

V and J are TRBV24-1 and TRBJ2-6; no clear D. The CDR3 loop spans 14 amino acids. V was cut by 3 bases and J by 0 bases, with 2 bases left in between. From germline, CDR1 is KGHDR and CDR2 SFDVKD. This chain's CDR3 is CATSDRSGANVLTF. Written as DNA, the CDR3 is TGTGCCACCAGTGATCGCTCTGGGGCCAACGTCCTGACTTTC.

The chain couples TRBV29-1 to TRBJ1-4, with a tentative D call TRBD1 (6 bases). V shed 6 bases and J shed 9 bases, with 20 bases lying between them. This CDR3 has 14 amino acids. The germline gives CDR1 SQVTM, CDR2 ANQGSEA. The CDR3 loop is CSVQTPGTSKKLFF. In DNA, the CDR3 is TGCAGCGTCCAAACACCCGGGACATCGAAAAAACTGTTTTTT.

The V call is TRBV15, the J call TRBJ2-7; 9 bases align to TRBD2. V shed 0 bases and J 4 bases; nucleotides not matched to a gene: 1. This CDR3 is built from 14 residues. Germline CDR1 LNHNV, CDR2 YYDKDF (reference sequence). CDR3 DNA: TGTGCCACCAGCAGAGAGACTAGCGGTTACGAGCAGTACTTC. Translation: CATSRETSGYEQYF. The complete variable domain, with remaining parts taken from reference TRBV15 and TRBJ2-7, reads DAMVIQNPRYQVTQFGKPVTLSCSQTLNHNVMYWYQQKSSQAPKLLFHYYDKDFNNEADTPDNFQSRRPNTSFCFLDIRSPGLGDTAMYLCATSRETSGYEQYFGPGTRLTVT.

CDR3 sequence: CASSLSGTEAFF. The DNA for the CDR3 is TGTGCCAGCAGTTTATCAGGGACTGAAGCTTTCTTT. The rearrangement links TRBV12-3 or TRBV12-4 to TRBJ1-1; the D gene is possibly TRBD1 (5 bases). Trimming pared 2 bases from V and 5 bases from J, leaving 6 bases between. CDR3 length: 12 amino acids.

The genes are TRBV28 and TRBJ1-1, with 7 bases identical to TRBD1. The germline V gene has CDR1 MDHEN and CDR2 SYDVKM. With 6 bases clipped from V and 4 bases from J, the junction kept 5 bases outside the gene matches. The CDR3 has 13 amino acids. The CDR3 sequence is CASSLTGSTEAFF. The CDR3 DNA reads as TGTGCCAGCAGCCTGACAGGGTCCACTGAAGCTTTCTTT.

The CDR3 nucleotides read TGCGCCAGCAGGACAACAACTAATGAAAAACTGTTTTTT. It encodes CASRTTTNEKLFF. The rearrangement joins TRBV23-1 to TRBJ1-4, with D unclear. TRBV23-1 is reported as an ORF; its role is uncertain. V lost 6 bases and J 0 bases, leaving 5 bases between the germline ends. The CDR3 totals 13 residues.

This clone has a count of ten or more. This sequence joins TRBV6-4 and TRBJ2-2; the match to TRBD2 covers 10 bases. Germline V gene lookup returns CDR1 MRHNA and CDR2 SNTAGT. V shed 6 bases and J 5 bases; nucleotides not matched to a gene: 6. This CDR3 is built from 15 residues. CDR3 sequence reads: CASSLAGDGTGELFF. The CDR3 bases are TGTGCCAGCAGCCTAGCGGGAGATGGTACCGGGGAGCTGTTTTTT.